This is a list of T cell receptor beta chains from one sample in a study of identical twins. TCRdb re-derived calls from the 5' RACE reads in MiXCR, one entry per CDR3 protein. This sample has approximately 890,000 distinct CDR3 sequences; roughly 12% occur once, and the top ten carry 1.5% to 2%. Separately, the same data were catalogued under a study of yellow fever vaccine responses in identical twins.

Sequenced sample: PBMCs. These TCRs come from a woman younger than 35 in good health. CDR3s include the opening cysteine and the closing phenylalanine or tryptophan. Each record gives: V gene, J gene, CDR3 protein.

>TRBV9|TRBJ1-1
CASSVGTFNTEAFF
>TRBV10-2|TRBJ2-1
CASTKTGLGMNEQFF
>TRBV4-2|TRBJ2-1
CASSQDGQGVSEQFF
>TRBV12-3/TRBV12-4|TRBJ1-4
CASSRAAGQGNEKLFF
>TRBV10-3|TRBJ2-2
CAISESLARQTTGELFF
>TRBV24-1|TRBJ2-2
CATSETGTGDTGELFF
>TRBV6-1|TRBJ2-2
CASSPRPQGTGELFF
>TRBV12-3/TRBV12-4|TRBJ2-7
CASSPGGSEQYF
>TRBV5-6|TRBJ1-2
CASSPLDSETSGYTF
>TRBV12-3/TRBV12-4|TRBJ2-5
CASSFSTGQETQYF
>TRBV10-3|TRBJ1-3
CATILGPSGNTIYF
>TRBV4-1|TRBJ2-2
CASSQGLAGFAGELFF
>TRBV24-1|TRBJ2-7
CATSDHRTETYEQYF